Listed here are 9 T cell receptor beta chains from one sample, sequenced in a study of PD-1 blockade in classical Hodgkin lymphoma. Sample time point: cycle 4 day 1 (C4D1), after less than 7 weeks of nivolumab. All patients relapsed after autologous stem cell transplantation, and brentuximab vedotin exposure varied. Sequencing used immunoSEQ multiplex PCR; TCRdb keeps in-frame clones, though not all of them. Of nearly 20,000 clones in the sample, over 75% are singletons; the top ten hold about 40%. The source was peripheral blood mononuclear cells (PBMCs), collected before the fourth cycle of nivolumab. These receptors came from a human donor with classical Hodgkin lymphoma.

The chain employs TRBV5-6 and TRBJ1-6; 7 bases match TRBD1. The CDR3 is 15 residues long. Germline V gene lookup returns CDR1 SGHDT and CDR2 YYEEEE. After removal of 7 bases from V and 5 bases from J, the junction contained 9 bases not matched to a gene. The CDR3 protein is CASGPKTGNNSPLHF. The CDR3 bases are TGTGCCAGCGGACCGAAGACAGGGAATAATTCACCCCTCCACTTT. Full variable domain (remainder filled in from reference TRBV5-6 and TRBJ1-6): DAGVTQSPTHLIKTRGQQVTLRCSPKSGHDTVSWYQQALGQGPQFIFQYYEEEERQRGNFPDRFSGHQFPNYSSELNVNALLLGDSALYLCASGPKTGNNSPLHFGNGTRLTVT.

The rearrangement links TRBV9 to TRBJ2-1, with 7 bases that match TRBD2. There are 15 residues in the CDR3. Per the germline V gene, CDR1 is SGDLS and CDR2 is YYNGEE. The junction had 6 bases not matched to a gene; V was cut back by 0 bases and J by 6 bases. The CDR3 DNA follows: TGTGCCAGCAGCGTAGCCCCGGGGGGACTCAATGAGCAGTTCTTC. As protein: CASSVAPGGLNEQFF.

The chain combines TRBV28 with TRBJ2-5; 9 bases map to TRBD1. The CDR3 consists of 15 residues. Germline CDR1 is MDHEN and CDR2 is SYDVKM. The V gene end was trimmed by 5 bases and the J gene end by 1 base; junction bases not matched to a gene: 5. The CDR3 here is CASSVRDRVQETQYF. The CDR3 bases are TGTGCCAGCAGTGTCCGGGACAGGGTCCAAGAGACCCAGTACTTC.

The V gene is TRBV2, the J gene TRBJ1-1; TRBD1 aligns across 7 bases. The germline CDR1 and CDR2 sequences are SNHLY and FYNNEI. With V trimmed by 7 bases and J by 5 bases, 7 bases remained unmatched. The CDR3 covers 13 residues. CDR3 bases: TGTGCCAGCACCTCCGGGACAGATACTGAAGCTTTCTTT. This gives the protein CASTSGTDTEAFF.

The rearrangement uses TRBV6-1 and TRBJ1-2; a possible D gene is TRBD1 (6 bases). Between the trimmed V and J ends, which lost 4 bases and 2 bases, there was a span of 14 bases. This CDR3 spans 15 amino acids. Per germline, CDR1 MNHNS and CDR2 SASEGT. This CDR3 is CASSGAGGVNYGYTF. DNA for the CDR3: TGTGCCAGCAGTGGAGCCGGGGGCGTAAACTATGGCTACACCTTC.

The V call is TRBV7-6, the J call TRBJ2-1, with 8 bases that match TRBD2. V gave up 2 bases and J gave up 10 bases; unmatched junction bases: 10. The germline gives CDR1 SGHVS, CDR2 FNYEAQ. The CDR3 is 15 amino acids. The CDR3: CASSLSRAGVGEQFF. The CDR3, as DNA: TGTGCCAGCAGCTTATCTAGAGCGGGAGTGGGGGAGCAGTTCTTC. Together with reference TRBV7-6 and TRBJ2-1, the CDR3 gives the full variable domain: GAGVSQSPRYKVTKRGQDVALRCDPISGHVSLYWYRQALGQGPEFLTYFNYEAQQDKSGLPNDRFSAERPEGSISTLTIQRTEQRDSAMYRCASSLSRAGVGEQFFGPGTRLTVL.

The rearrangement joins TRBV14 to TRBJ2-3; D unresolved. CDR1 is SGHDN, CDR2 FVKESK, per germline. The length of the CDR3 is 16 residues. The V gene lost 1 base and the J gene lost 5 bases, with 16 bases spanning the gap. The CDR3 nucleotides read TGTGCCAGCAGCCAAGCGGGCCGGGCGTGGGTAGATACGCAGTATTTT. Translated: CASSQAGRAWVDTQYF.

The chain uses TRBV19 and TRBJ2-2; D is undetermined. The CDR3 has 13 amino acids. Germline V CDR1 and CDR2: LNHDA, SQIVND (reference sequence). The germline V and J ends were trimmed by 2 bases and 7 bases, with 8 bases remaining between them. CDR3 DNA sequence: TGTGCCAGTAGTATACGGCAGTTCGGGGAGCTGTTTTTT. Encoded protein: CASSIRQFGELFF.

This clone was recorded only once. V is TRBV6-5 and J is TRBJ1-4, with D possibly TRBD1 on 6 matching bases. Germline CDR1 and CDR2: MNHEY and SVGAGI. CDR3 size: 14 residues. With 4 bases removed from V and 8 bases from J, the gap between germline ends came to 14 bases. CDR3 bases: TGTGCCAGCAGTTCCTTGGCAGGGGAGGAAAAACTGTTTTTT. Its protein is CASSSLAGEEKLFF.